Below, 30 T cell receptor beta chains from the same sample are listed, as sequenced in a study of circulating and synovial CD4+ cells in juvenile arthritis. The data were produced by immunoSEQ multiplex PCR, yet TCRdb's version contains in-frame clones alone and is incomplete. This table holds about 33,000 clones, 90% to 95% found once. Material: CD4+ T cells from blood. These receptors all stem from a human donor with juvenile idiopathic arthritis.

The V call is TRBV14, the J call TRBJ2-7; the match to TRBD2 covers 10 bases. V lost 0 bases to trimming and J lost 7 bases; unmatched junction nucleotides: 6. CDR3 size: 15 residues. Germline CDR1 SGHDN, CDR2 FVKESK. CDR3: CASSQDPGLAEEQYF. CDR3 in DNA: TGTGCCAGCAGCCAAGATCCCGGACTAGCGGAGGAGCAGTACTTC.

The chain uses TRBV7-5 and TRBJ1-2; TRBD1, the table's D call, lacks a check against the DNA. TRBV7-5 constitutes a pseudogene. The CDR3 sequence is 15 residues long. The CDR3 is CARSSRGRENYGYTF. DNA for the CDR3: TGTGCCAGAAGCTCCAGGGGGCGCGAAAACTATGGCTACACCTTC.

This chain links TRBV5-1 with TRBJ2-3; D is possibly TRBD2 (6 bases). Between the trimmed V and J ends, which lost 1 base and 5 bases, there was a span of 8 bases. Germline CDR1 SGHRS, CDR2 YFSETQ. The CDR3 runs 13 residues. For the CDR3, the DNA is TGCGCCAGCAGCTTGTGGGGGGAAGATACGCAGTATTTT. Translated, it gives CASSLWGEDTQYF.

The CDR3 is CASSFRGNTEAFF. CDR3 nucleotide sequence: TGTGCCAGCAGCTTCAGGGGGAACACTGAAGCTTTCTTT. The chain employs TRBV7-3 and TRBJ1-1, with a tentative D call TRBD1 (6 bases). V lost 3 bases, J lost 1 base, and 6 bases lay in between. The CDR3 loop spans 13 amino acids. Germline loops: CDR1 SGHTA, CDR2 FQGTGA.

The CDR3 is CASRGYRTGTSSDQPQHF. DNA of the CDR3: TGTGCCAGCAGAGGATACAGGACAGGGACATCTTCCGATCAGCCCCAGCATTTT. The V gene is TRBV28, the J gene TRBJ1-5; TRBD1 aligns across 8 bases. The CDR3 runs to 18 residues. Germline-derived CDR1 and CDR2 are MDHEN and SYDVKM. Trimming cost V 6 bases and J 5 bases; bases outside gene matches: 18.

J is TRBJ2-5 and V is TRBV7-9, with D unclear. The CDR3 runs 13 residues. The germline V and J ends were trimmed by 0 bases and 5 bases, with 7 bases remaining between them. Looked up from germline, CDR1 is SEHNR and CDR2 is FQNEAQ (reference sequence). The CDR3 DNA is TGTGCCAGCAGCTTAGCGCAGTGGGAGACCCAGTACTTC. Translating gives CASSLAQWETQYF.

V and J are TRBV14 and TRBJ1-2; D not resolved. This CDR3 is built from 13 residues. The germline CDR1 and CDR2 sequences are SGHDN and FVKESK. Trimming pared 6 bases from V and 8 bases from J, leaving 16 bases between. For the CDR3, the DNA is TGTGCCAGCAGGCCAGGAGGGCCTGGGGGCTACACCTTC. This translates into CASRPGGPGGYTF. The full variable domain, rest sourced from reference TRBV14 and TRBJ1-2, is EAGVTQFPSHSVIEKGQTVTLRCDPISGHDNLYWYRRVMGKEIKFLLHFVKESKQDESGMPNNRFLAERTGGTYSTLKVQPAELEDSGVYFCASRPGGPGGYTFGSGTRLTVV.

The chain employs TRBV10-3 and TRBJ1-1, with 7 bases identical to TRBD1. Germline assignment: CDR1 ENHRY and CDR2 SYGVKD. J lost 0 bases, V lost 3 bases, and 10 bases had no gene match. This CDR3 is built from 17 residues. The CDR3 loop reads CAISEADRKVMNTEAFF. CDR3 nucleotide sequence: TGTGCCATCAGTGAAGCGGACAGGAAGGTCATGAACACTGAAGCTTTCTTT.

V is TRBV18 and J is TRBJ1-2; D uncertain. The germline gives CDR1 KGHSH, CDR2 LQKENI. Trimming cost V 6 bases and J 3 bases, with 23 bases left between them. This CDR3 contains 17 residues. CDR3 bases: TGTGCCAGCTCGCCTAGGGAATCCCGATCGAGGGACTATGGCTACACCTTC. This gives the protein CASSPRESRSRDYGYTF.

The gene calls are TRBV5-1 and TRBJ2-7, with D maybe TRBD1 (6 bases). The germline CDR1 and CDR2 sequences are SGHRS and YFSETQ. The germline V and J ends were trimmed by 2 bases and 0 bases, with 9 bases remaining between them. This CDR3 contains 14 residues. CDR3 protein: CASSFWTDSYEQYF. CDR3 in DNA: TGCGCCAGCAGCTTTTGGACAGACTCCTACGAGCAGTACTTC.

V is TRBV4-2 and J is TRBJ2-5; the match to TRBD2 covers 8 bases. This CDR3 contains 15 residues. Germline V lookup: CDR1 LGHNA, CDR2 YNFKEQ. V dropped 1 base and J dropped 5; count of bases not matched to a gene: 6. The CDR3 spells CASSQAPGGRETQYF. In DNA form, the CDR3 reads TGTGCCAGCAGCCAAGCGCCGGGGGGGCGGGAGACCCAGTACTTC.

This chain links TRBV4-3 with TRBJ1-4, with TRBD1 identical over 7 bases. Germline V gene lookup returns CDR1 LGHNA and CDR2 YSLEER. The V and J ends lost 3 bases and 2 bases, in that order; junction bases with no gene match: 6. The CDR3 is 16 residues long. CDR3 DNA sequence: TGCGCCAGCAGCCAGCTATCAGGGGGGACTAATGAAAAACTGTTTTTT. This codes for CASSQLSGGTNEKLFF.

The chain has TRBV28 and TRBJ2-6; no clear D. The CDR3 spans 17 residues. The germline V and J ends were trimmed by 6 bases and 3 bases, with 18 bases remaining between them. Germline CDR1 MDHEN, CDR2 SYDVKM. As DNA, the CDR3 is TGTGCCAGCAGCCAATCATACTCCATGATTGGGGCCAACGTCCTGACTTTC. Translating it yields CASSQSYSMIGANVLTF.

This clone was counted a single time. The V call is TRBV11-3, the J call TRBJ2-1, with 7 bases matching TRBD2. CDR1 is SGHNT and CDR2 is YENEEA in the germline V gene. V lost 0 bases to trimming and J lost 7 bases; unmatched junction nucleotides: 6. CDR3 length equals 15 residues. In DNA form, the CDR3 reads TGTGCCAGCAGCTTAGATCCGACTAGCTCTAATGAGCAGTTCTTC. Its protein is CASSLDPTSSNEQFF.

DNA for the CDR3: TGTGCCAGCAGCTTAGACCCGACAGGGATTGGCTACACCTTC. It encodes CASSLDPTGIGYTF. The chain employs TRBV7-2 and TRBJ1-2, with 7 bases matching TRBD1. The germline V gene encodes CDR1 SGHTA and CDR2 FQGNSA. The V gene end was trimmed by 1 base and the J gene end by 7 bases; junction bases not matched to a gene: 6. CDR3 length equals 14 residues.

This clone was observed a handful of times. The chain combines TRBV19 with TRBJ1-4, with 10 bases matching TRBD1. The V segment lost 4 bases and the J segment 12 bases; nucleotides outside the gene matches: 11. The CDR3 has 15 amino acids. Germline CDR1 LNHDA, CDR2 SQIVND (reference sequence). The CDR3: CASSTPGQGNKELFF. The CDR3 nucleotides are TGTGCCAGTAGTACGCCGGGACAGGGGAATAAGGAACTGTTTTTT.

The rearrangement uses TRBV13 and TRBJ1-4, with 8 bases aligning to TRBD1. The junction had 7 bases not matched to a gene; V was cut back by 7 bases and J by 0 bases. From germline, CDR1 is PRHDT and CDR2 FYEKMQ (reference sequence). CDR3 size: 16 residues. CDR3 in amino acids: CASTRQGTATNEKLFF. The CDR3 DNA reads TGTGCCAGCACCAGACAGGGGACTGCAACTAATGAAAAACTGTTTTTT.

J is TRBJ2-7 and V is TRBV2; unclear D gene. Trimming took off 5 bases at V and 4 bases at J, with 9 bases between the two ends. CDR1 and CDR2 (germline): SNHLY, FYNNEI. The CDR3 loop spans 12 amino acids. The CDR3 protein is CASSIAVYEQYF. CDR3 DNA: TGTGCCAGCAGTATAGCAGTATACGAGCAGTACTTC.

This chain links TRBV25-1 with TRBJ2-7, with no clear D. This CDR3 spans 14 amino acids. The V and J ends lost 1 base and 1 base respectively, with 8 bases between them. Per germline, CDR1 MGHDK and CDR2 SYGVNS. CDR3 loop: CASSEWARSYEQYF. The CDR3 DNA reads as TGTGCCAGCAGTGAATGGGCCCGTTCCTACGAGCAGTACTTC.

This chain connects TRBV30 to TRBJ2-1; possibly TRBD2 for D (6 bases). V shed 6 bases and J shed 7 bases, with 16 bases lying between them. CDR1 and CDR2 (germline): GTSNPN, SVGIG (reference sequence). This CDR3 contains 13 residues. This chain's CDR3 is CACLIAARNEQFF. Written as DNA, the CDR3 is TGTGCCTGTCTTATAGCGGCCCGTAATGAGCAGTTCTTC.

The chain recombines TRBV7-3 with TRBJ1-1, with 8 bases lining up with TRBD1. This CDR3 region has 14 residues. The germline CDR1 and CDR2 sequences are SGHTA and FQGTGA. After removal of 5 bases from V and 7 bases from J, the junction contained 9 bases not matched to a gene. This CDR3 reads CASSAGTGTNEAFF. CDR3 coding DNA: TGTGCCAGCAGCGCCGGGACAGGCACCAATGAAGCTTTCTTT.

This rearrangement joins TRBV28 to TRBJ2-7; 8 nucleotides line up with TRBD1. Germline loops: CDR1 MDHEN, CDR2 SYDVKM. There are 15 residues in the CDR3. Trimming removed 4 bases from V and 5 bases from J; junction bases left unmatched: 10. CDR3 DNA: TGTGCCAGCAGTTCCCACTTCGGACAGGGAGACGAGCAGTACTTC. This translates into CASSSHFGQGDEQYF.

V gene TRBV7-2 combines with J gene TRBJ2-2; D is undetermined. This CDR3 is built from 15 residues. Per germline, CDR1 SGHTA and CDR2 FQGNSA. V lost 0 bases and J lost 1, with 6 bases in between. CDR3 coding DNA: TGTGCCAGCAGCTTAGCGCTTAGGAACACCGGGGAGCTGTTTTTT. It specifies CASSLALRNTGELFF.

The rearrangement links TRBV4-1 to TRBJ1-2; D call uncertain. The CDR3 length is 14 residues. The germline CDR1 and CDR2 sequences are MGHRA and YSYEKL. V was cut by 5 bases and J by 5 bases, with 15 bases left in between. This CDR3 reads CASSTPLWRYGYTF. The CDR3 bases are TGCGCCAGCAGCACTCCTCTGTGGCGGTATGGCTACACCTTC.

This clone has just one count. The chain combines TRBV7-9 with TRBJ1-1; 9 bases line up with TRBD1. Germline V gene data show CDR1 as SEHNR and CDR2 as FQNEAQ (reference sequence). V was pared by 2 bases and J by 3 bases, with 1 base of the junction left unmatched. The CDR3 has 14 residues. As DNA, the CDR3 is TGTGCCAGCAGCTTAAGGACAGGGGACACTGAAGCTTTCTTT. It yields the protein CASSLRTGDTEAFF.

The V call is TRBV6-1, the J call TRBJ2-5; possibly TRBD2 for D (6 bases). Trimming stripped 0 bases from V and 4 bases from J, with 15 bases between. This CDR3 is built from 16 residues. Germline-derived CDR1 and CDR2 are MNHNS and SASEGT. The CDR3, as DNA: TGTGCCAGCAGTGAAGCCCCCTGGGACTTAAGAGAGACCCAGTACTTC. Its translation: CASSEAPWDLRETQYF.

The chain combines TRBV7-8 with TRBJ1-1, with unresolved D. Germline CDR1 is SGHVS and CDR2 is FQNEAQ. The CDR3 totals 16 residues. V lost 8 bases, J lost 1 base, and 20 bases lay in between. The CDR3 coding sequence is TGTGCCAGCTCCGTTGACCTTACGGGGAGGAACACTGAAGCTTTCTTT. Its translation is CASSVDLTGRNTEAFF.

The chain joins TRBV25-1 to TRBJ2-5; 10 bases line up with TRBD1. V lost 5 bases, J lost 6 bases, and 3 bases stayed unmatched. The CDR3 loop spans 13 amino acids. Germline CDR1 MGHDK, CDR2 SYGVNS. The CDR3 loop is CASSRDRGQTQYF. The CDR3 bases are TGTGCCAGCAGTAGGGACAGGGGTCAGACCCAGTACTTC.

CDR3 sequence: CASSSLAARTDTQYF. CDR3 nucleotide sequence: TGTGCCAGTAGTTCACTAGCGGCCCGCACAGATACGCAGTATTTT. The V call is TRBV19, the J call TRBJ2-3; 8 nucleotides align to TRBD2. The CDR3 runs to 15 residues. J was trimmed by 1 base and V by 5 bases; bases with no gene match: 5. CDR1 LNHDA and CDR2 SQIVND come from the germline V gene (reference sequence).

CDR3 region: CASSSSTGSSGNTIYF. For the CDR3, the DNA is TGTGCCAGCAGCTCATCGACAGGGTCTTCTGGAAACACCATATATTTT. The chain couples TRBV7-9 to TRBJ1-3, with 7 bases matching TRBD1. The CDR3 has 16 amino acids. The V segment lost 4 bases and the J segment 1 base; nucleotides outside the gene matches: 7. Germline V CDR1 and CDR2: SEHNR, FQNEAQ (reference sequence).